The 22 T cell receptor delta chains in this list originate from one sample, sequenced in a study of gamma-delta chains in newborns, infants, children (dated by TCRdb to between 2018 and 2021). For sequencing, an Illumina MiSeq was employed. Clones were re-identified by TCRdb from the public reads with CATT, and rows with the same DNA were merged. The sample table contains thousands of delta-chain clones; only one count was recorded for approximately 10% of them. The top ten clonotypes cover 7.1% of the sample. The sequencing sample was made of blood. The receptor source for this set is a child who was a newborn, infant or young child, either healthy, febrile or measles-vaccinated (not recorded which).

Concerning this clone itself: Other nucleotide sequences in the sample specify the same CDR3. V and J are TRDV2 and TRDJ3; TRDD3 agrees at 9 bases. V shed 0 bases, J shed 11 bases, and the junction held 10 bases outside the gene matches. The CDR3 sequence is 17 residues long. Germline V gene data show CDR1 as GEAIGNYY and CDR2 as EKD. The CDR3, as DNA: TGTGCCTGTGACACCGTAGACTGGGGATACGGGGCCCGACAGATGTTTTTC. Protein sequence: CACDTVDWGYGARQMFF.

Concerning this clone itself: The junction differs from germline at one of its ends, possibly a read error. Other DNA sequences within the sample encode an identical CDR3. V gene TRDV2 combines with J gene TRDJ3; 7 bases map to TRDD3. The CDR3 loop spans 20 amino acids. Per the germline V gene, CDR1 is GEAIGNYY and CDR2 is EKD. CDR3 bases: TGTGCCTGCGACACCGTTAGCCCGGGGGATCGCTCCTGGGACACCCGACAGATGTTTTTC. It specifies CACDTVSPGDRSWDTRQMFF.

In this sample, this clone turned up a few times. This chain joins TRDV2 and TRDJ1, with D possibly matching TRDD3 (9 bases). Trimming cost V 0 bases and J 2 bases, with 21 bases left between them. The CDR3 consists of 18 residues. CDR1 is GEAIGNYY and CDR2 is EKD in the germline V gene. As DNA, the CDR3 is TGTGCCTGTGACACCCTTCCTACCGGGGATACGCGGACCGATAAACTCATCTTT. Translated, it gives CACDTLPTGDTRTDKLIF.

With regard to this clone: This may stem from a read error, because a much larger clone lies one nucleotide away. The chain uses TRDV2 and TRDJ1; 10 nucleotides match TRDD3. With 0 bases clipped from V and 5 bases from J, the junction kept 2 bases outside the gene matches. The V gene's germline CDR1 is GEAIGNYY and CDR2 EKD. CDR3 length equals 14 residues. This chain's CDR3 is CACDTLGDRDKLIF. The CDR3 bases are TGTGCCTGTGACACCCTGGGGGATAGGGATAAACTCATCTTT.

By share, this clone counts as medium-sized. The sample carries other DNA sequences with the same CDR3. The V call is TRDV2, the J call TRDJ3, with 8 bases fitting TRDD3. The CDR3 sequence is 19 residues long. The germline gives CDR1 GEAIGNYY, CDR2 EKD. J gave up 0 bases and V 1 base, and 7 bases lay outside the gene matches. CDR3 protein: CACDTTGGLSSWDTRQMFF. CDR3 nucleotides: TGTGCCTGTGACACGACTGGGGGCCTAAGCTCCTGGGACACCCGACAGATGTTTTTC.

This clone has more than one count but fewer than ten. The chain carries TRDV2 and TRDJ2; 12 positions agree with TRDD3. The V gene end was trimmed by 3 bases and the J gene end by 4 bases; junction bases not matched to a gene: 8. The CDR3 has 17 amino acids. Germline assignment: CDR1 GEAIGNYY and CDR2 EKD. CDR3 DNA sequence: TGTGCCTGTGACTCCCTACTGGGGGATACTTCGACAGCACAACTCTTCTTT. It encodes CACDSLLGDTSTAQLFF.

The chain employs TRDV2 and TRDJ1; no definite D call. The J gene, not given by TCRdb, was assigned here from a germline match of the nucleotide sequence. V was shortened by 7 bases and J by 2 bases, with 16 bases between the two germline ends. Germline CDR1 GEAIGNYY, CDR2 EKD. The CDR3 contains 14 residues. The CDR3 region is CAWYTLKETDKLIF. The CDR3 DNA is TGTGCCTGGTACACCCTGAAGGAAACCGATAAACTCATCTTT.

This clone qualifies as medium-sized. The chain carries TRDV2 and TRDJ3; D gene ambiguous. The germline V and J ends were trimmed by 2 bases and 0 bases, with 13 bases remaining between them. CDR1 and CDR2 (germline): GEAIGNYY, EKD. CDR3 length: 18 amino acids. Written as DNA, the CDR3 is TGTGCCTGTGACAGTACTGCCCGGAGCTCCTGGGACACCCGACAGATGTTTTTC. The encoded protein is CACDSTARSSWDTRQMFF.

This clone was picked up a small number of times. It differs at one base from a far larger clone, so likely a read error. The gene calls are TRDV2 and TRDJ1, with 11 bases lining up with TRDD3. The CDR3 length is 19 residues. V shed 3 bases and J 13 bases; nucleotides not matched to a gene: 27. Germline values: CDR1 GEAIGNYY, CDR2 EKD. The CDR3 region is CACDSLPSLGDTHIWRPIF. The CDR3, as DNA: TGTGCCTGTGACTCTTTGCCTTCTTTGGGGGATACGCACATCTGGAGACCCATCTTT.

The chain recombines TRDV1 with TRDJ1; the D is unclear. V lost 4 bases, J lost 6 bases, and 9 bases lay in between. The germline V gene has CDR1 TSWWSYY and CDR2 QGS. This CDR3 region has 12 residues. The CDR3, as DNA: TGTGCTCTTGGGGGCCCCGGCCATAAACTCATCTTT. Amino acid sequence: CALGGPGHKLIF.

This clone was counted a few times. The chain recombines TRDV2 with TRDJ1; TRDD3 matches 7 bases. Germline V gene data show CDR1 as GEAIGNYY and CDR2 as EKD. Trimming cost V 3 bases and J 4 bases; bases outside gene matches: 7. The CDR3 runs 14 residues. The CDR3 DNA reads TGTGCCTGTGACTTGCTGGGGGCCCACGATAAACTCATCTTT. It is translated as CACDLLGAHDKLIF.

The CDR3 reads CACDTVGAGGYTDKLIF. In DNA form, the CDR3 reads TGTGCCTGTGACACCGTAGGAGCGGGGGGGTACACCGATAAACTCATCTTT. The rearrangement uses TRDV2 and TRDJ1; TRDD3 might be the D (5 bases). Matching the DNA to germline supplied the J gene, which TCRdb does not give. The CDR3 contains 17 residues. V shed 0 bases and J shed 0 bases, with 16 bases lying between them. CDR1 and CDR2 from the germline V gene are GEAIGNYY and EKD.

No V gene call is available, although the J gene is TRDJ1; the listed D gene, TRDD3, was not tested against the DNA. The length of the CDR3 is 21 residues. The CDR3: CACDTVETGGAPPLYTDKLIF. CDR3 sequence (DNA): TGTGCCTGTGACACCGTGGAAACTGGTGGAGCTCCTCCCTTGTACACCGATAAACTCATCTTT.

Remarks on this clone: A much larger clone lies one base from this, so it may be a read error. The chain links TRDV2 to TRDJ3; 10 bases are shared with TRDD3. The J gene, not given by TCRdb, was assigned here from a germline match of the nucleotide sequence. Trimming removed 3 bases from V and 0 bases from J; junction bases left unmatched: 13. The CDR3 consists of 21 residues. Germline-derived CDR1 and CDR2 are GEAIGNYY and EKD. The chain's CDR3 is CACDALLGDVRSSWDTRQMFF. The CDR3 DNA is TGTGCCTGTGACGCCCTACTGGGGGATGTCAGGAGCTCCTGGGACACCCGACAGATGTTTTTC.

This chain uses TRDV2 with TRDJ1; tentatively, D is TRDD3 (6 bases). Because TCRdb records no J gene, it was assigned here through a match of the DNA to germline. The ends were cut back, 0 bases at V and 7 bases at J, with 17 bases in the middle. Germline values: CDR1 GEAIGNYY, CDR2 EKD. The CDR3 sequence is 15 residues long. The CDR3 here is CACDTVGGPPGKLIF. CDR3 coding DNA: TGTGCCTGTGACACCGTTGGGGGGCCCCCCGGTAAACTCATCTTT.

To note about this clone: This may come from a read error, since a much larger clone is one base off. In the same sample, other DNA sequences code for this CDR3. The V gene is TRDV2, the J gene TRDJ3, with 9 bases identical to TRDD3. Germline V gives CDR1 GEAIGNYY, CDR2 EKD. This CDR3 region has 22 residues. The CDR3 loop reads CACDSLLQRGYASSWDTRQMFF. The CDR3 DNA sequence: TGTGCCTGTGACTCCTTACTACAGAGGGGATACGCGTCCTCCTGGGACACCCGTCAGATGTTTTTC.

About this clone: DNA and listed protein disagree at residue 3, so the protein shown here was translated from the DNA. The chain recombines TRDV2 with TRDJ1; TRDD3 might be the D (5 bases). Germline CDR1 is GEAIGNYY and CDR2 is EKD. The CDR3 totals 14 residues. The CDR3 DNA sequence: TGTGCCTATGACACGGTTGGGGCCTACGATAAACTCATCTTT. Protein sequence: CAYDTVGAYDKLIF.

The CDR3 DNA is TGTGCTCTTGGGGGCCGAGCCGTCCTACGGCTCGGGGATAGGGTCCTCATCTTT. Its translation: CALGGRAVLRLGDRVLIF. For the V gene the call is TRDV1; the J gene has no call; whether TRDD3, the table's D call, matches the DNA was not checked. The germline V gene encodes CDR1 TSWWSYY and CDR2 QGS. This CDR3 contains 18 residues.

Of note for this clone: A much larger clone sits a single nucleotide away, making a read error possible. The identical CDR3 is also encoded by other nucleotide sequences in the sample. J is TRDJ3 and V is TRDV2; a weak D match, TRDD3 (5 bases). The J gene comes from matching the DNA to germline here; TCRdb lacks it. The V gene's germline CDR1 is GEAIGNYY and CDR2 EKD. The CDR3 runs to 22 residues. DNA for the CDR3: TGTGCCTGCGACACCGGCGGGATTGGGCGATTAACTCTCTCCTGGGACACCCGACAGATGTTTTTC. It is translated as CACDTGGIGRLTLSWDTRQMFF.

To note about this clone: Other DNA variants within this sample encode the same CDR3. The J gene is TRDJ3, the V gene TRDV2, with 12 bases matching TRDD3. After removal of 2 bases from V and 0 bases from J, the junction contained 13 bases not matched to a gene. CDR1 and CDR2 (germline): GEAIGNYY, EKD. The CDR3 extends over 22 amino acids. This chain's CDR3 is CACDIVLGDTGPSSWDTRQMFF. CDR3 DNA: TGTGCCTGTGACATCGTGCTGGGGGATACGGGGCCGAGCTCCTGGGACACCCGACAGATGTTTTTC.

This clone is large in the sample. V usage is TRDV2 and J usage is TRDJ1, with 10 bases lining up with TRDD3. Germline CDR1 reads GEAIGNYY; CDR2 reads EKD. The V gene end was trimmed by 0 bases and the J gene end by 5 bases; junction bases not matched to a gene: 2. This CDR3 has 14 residues. CDR3 residues: CACDTLGDKDKLIF. The CDR3 DNA is TGTGCCTGTGACACCCTGGGGGATAAGGATAAACTCATCTTT.

Comment on this clone: Since a much larger clone is just one base distant, this may be a read error. Different DNA sequences within this sample yield the same CDR3. This chain connects TRDV2 to TRDJ1; D assignment may be TRDD2 or TRDD3 (7 bases each). The germline gives CDR1 GEAIGNYY, CDR2 EKD. This CDR3 has 21 amino acids. CDR3 in amino acids: CACDPLPSRTGDRGDTDKLIF. The CDR3 nucleotides are TGCGCCTGTGACCCCCTTCCTTCACGTACTGGGGATAGAGGGGACACCGATAAACTCATCTTT.